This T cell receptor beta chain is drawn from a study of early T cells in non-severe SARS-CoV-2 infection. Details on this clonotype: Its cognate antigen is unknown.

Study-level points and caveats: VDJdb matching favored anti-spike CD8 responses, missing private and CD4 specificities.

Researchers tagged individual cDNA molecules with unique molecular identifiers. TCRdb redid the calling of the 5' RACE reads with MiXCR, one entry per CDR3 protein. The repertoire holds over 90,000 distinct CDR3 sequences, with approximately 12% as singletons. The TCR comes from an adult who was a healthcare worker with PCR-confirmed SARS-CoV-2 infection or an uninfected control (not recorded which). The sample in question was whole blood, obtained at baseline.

In DNA form, the CDR3 reads TGCAGTGCCACCGGACCTACTAGACAAGAGACCCAGTACTTC. Encoded protein: CSATGPTRQETQYF. This chain uses TRBV20-1 with TRBJ2-5, with a possible D match to TRBD2 (5 bases). CDR3 length: 14 amino acids. Germline CDR1 is DFQATT and CDR2 is SNEGSKA (reference sequence). Trimming took 6 bases from V and 2 from J, leaving 16 bases between them.